This T cell receptor (beta chain) was captured by sequencing in a study of blood T cell repertoires in COVID-19 (dated by TCRdb to the early 2020s). At the level of the whole study: Collaborator samples came from the United States, Italy and Spain and covered acute and convalescent phases of COVID-19. Samples came from the ongoing ImmuneRACE study (first 160 participants) plus 1,254 subjects from 6 global collaborators. The repertoires were released in a freely available public database intended as a resource for research on the immune response to SARS-CoV-2. Sample metadata almost always included a de-identified subject ID, COVID-19 status, age in years and sex. The dataset comprised deeply sampled blood TCRbeta repertoires from subjects exposed to, actively infected with, or recovered from COVID-19. The prospective study material was composed of cDNA or gDNA derived from T cells, B-cell-depleted T cells, or PBMCs. Where available, HLA class I and class II types were obtained from metadata supplied by the sample provider rather than from assay-based typing.

Each collaborating institution followed its own protocols to collect whole blood in K2EDTA tubes. For TCRbeta analysis, collaborator samples were shipped as frozen whole blood, as isolated PBMCs, or as DNA extracted from either sample type. Inclusive of the bounding cysteine and phenylalanine, the CDR3 is 14 residues long. The CDR3 DNA has 42 bases and is translated from base 1. From a lookup of the germline V gene, CDR1 and CDR2 are ENHRY and SYGVKD. V and J lose 10 bases and 6 bases, and a span of 21 bases separates them. Results and caveats for the whole study, not just this receptor: The quantity of clinical and demographic metadata differed by source and by participant and was supplied without curation.

TCRbeta CDR3 regions were amplified from genomic DNA by means of the immunoSEQ Assay, a bias-controlled multiplex PCR. The source study handled its data this way. Within the assay, amplification of reference gene primers was used to estimate how many nucleated cells each sample contained. Sequence reads were collapsed and filtered to measure the absolute abundance of every unique TCRbeta CDR3 rearrangement. Productive Simpson clonality was computed per sample as the square root of Simpson's diversity index over productive rearrangements. TCRdb limited this immuneACCESS table to in-frame rearrangements with V and J called. A share of clones is missing; checked studies link under half to unresolved V genes, and the rest is unexplained. The V and J calls and clone size come from that table; D and trimming were worked out from the DNA. The sample table contains about 150,000 clones; only one count was recorded for approximately 82% of them. Of the sample, around 15% is held by the ten largest clones.

On this clone itself: No antigen is known for it. No base quality values were provided; no much bigger clone lies one nucleotide off.

Recombination connected TRBV10-3 to TRBJ1-1, with no confident D gene call. The clonotype comes from a human donor with acute or convalescent COVID-19. The donor label of this sample is uncertain. Sequences were obtained from peripheral blood. The CDR3 protein sequence reads: CATARPRLEAEAFF. At the DNA level, the sequence is TGTGCCACCGCACGACCGAGGCTTGAGGCTGAAGCTTTCTTT.